This record concerns one T cell receptor (beta chain) sequence. The CDR3 spans 16 residues. Trimming at V came to 4 bases and at J to 3 bases, leaving 13 bases not matched to a gene. The germline V gene encodes CDR1 GTSNPN and CDR2 SVGIG (reference sequence). The data were produced by immunoSEQ multiplex PCR, yet TCRdb's version contains in-frame clones alone and is incomplete. The table has tens of thousands of clones, roughly nine tenths seen once. This sample is part of a study of technical replicates of blood from several donors. The chain employs TRBV30 and TRBJ1-2; 8 bases are a match to TRBD1. The TCR was taken from a human donor in good health. Some clones in this sample may be carry-over from other donors' samples. Sequenced: PBMCs. The CDR3 is CAWNALQGGNYYGYTF. For the CDR3, the DNA is TGTGCCTGGAATGCCCTACAGGGGGGCAACTACTATGGCTACACCTTC.